This paragraph covers one TCR beta chain sequence. Its target is unknown. The data were taken from a study of OX40 agonist ivuxolimab in advanced cancers. At the level of the study: Patients were roughly 81% male with ages roughly 23 to 90, mean about 60.

Overall study results and limits: Partial responders treated at 0.1-3.0 mg/kg exhibited clonal expansion among the lowest measured. Both CD4+ and CD8+ T cell populations in blood had undergone clonal expansion by week 6 at 0.1 to 3.0 mg/kg.

Using immunoSEQ multiplex PCR, the repertoire was profiled, and TCRdb retains in-frame clones only, with some absent. Of more than 45,000 clones in the sample, 80% to 90% were seen once. The germline CDR1 and CDR2 sequences are MGHRA and YSYEKL. The V gene end was trimmed by 4 bases and the J gene end by 6 bases; junction bases not matched to a gene: 9. This CDR3 has 16 residues. V and J are TRBV4-1 and TRBJ2-1; 10 bases align to TRBD2. The TCR comes from an adult with an advanced solid tumor such as melanoma, head and neck, liver or kidney cancer. The sample consisted of CD4+ or CD8+ T cells sorted from blood, taken in a trial of the OX40 agonist ivuxolimab. The CDR3 loop reads CASSLVLAGFRNEQFF. CDR3 sequence (DNA): TGCGCCAGCAGCCTGGTACTAGCGGGGTTTCGCAATGAGCAGTTCTTC.